This TCR beta chain was observed in a study of cytomegalovirus exposure and HLA in healthy donors. General study results and limits: The study carried out a later analysis of TCR beta sequences. It associated 15,000 to 20,000 of them with specific HLA alleles at a false discovery rate of 0.05.

The donors comprised healthy bone marrow donors. The V gene end was trimmed by 4 bases and the J gene end by 3 bases; junction bases not matched to a gene: 12. Germline-derived CDR1 and CDR2 are SGHAT and FQNNGV. CDR3 size: 18 residues. Remarks on this clone: What it recognizes is unknown.

The PCR employed 60 Vbeta primers together with 13 Jbeta primers. Data came from immunoSEQ multiplex PCR; TCRdb stores just in-frame clones and leaves some out. The sample holds around 120,000 clones; approximately 84% are singletons and the top ten take 0.2% to 0.25%. The V gene is TRBV11-2, the J gene TRBJ1-2; 12 bases match TRBD1. The TCR originated in a man aged 50 to 59 in good health and CMV-seronegative. Specimen: PBMCs. The CDR3 DNA is TGTGCCAGCAGCTCCCGGCCGGGACAGGGGGCGTCTGACTATGGCTACACCTTC. It translates to CASSSRPGQGASDYGYTF.